The present T cell receptor (beta chain) was sequenced within a study of control samples from healthy donors and cancer patients (dated by TCRdb to 2018 to 2020). A word on this clone: There is no known antigen for this receptor. Base qualities are not provided; no much larger clone lies one nucleotide away.

Library preparation employed the immunoSEQ multiplex PCR assay. Entries here come from immuneACCESS through TCRdb and include only in-frame sequences with V and J called. Some clones fail to appear in such tables; in the studies checked, an unresolved V gene covers under half of the shortfall, and the cause of the remainder is unknown. In all, the sample holds approximately 190,000 clones, and roughly nine tenths of those were seen once. 1.5% to 2% of the sample is held by the ten biggest clonotypes. The CDR3 holds 17 amino acids from the cysteine to the phenylalanine. The DNA shown is the 51-base CDR3, in frame from base 1. V is clipped by 4 bases and J by 0 bases, and the sequence between their germline boundaries is 16 bases long. Taken from the germline V gene, the CDR1 and CDR2 loops are MGHRA and YSYEKL.

The source is a man under 40 in good health. Here the chain combines TRBV4-1 and TRBJ2-1, with the D gene uncertain. Sample: blood. Here is the DNA: TGCGCCAGCAGCCCCGAGGCTATGGCAAGCTCCTACAATGAGCAGTTCTTC. The resulting protein is CASSPEAMASSYNEQFF.